This record concerns one T cell receptor beta chain sequence. This clone was seen just once. Its target antigen remains unknown. No base quality information exists; no much larger clone differs at one position. This sample was included in a study of a mutant IDH1 vaccine in newly diagnosed glioma (dated by TCRdb to the early 2020s). Notes on the research overall: Patients received eight vaccinations in weeks 1, 3, 5, 7, 11, 15, 19 and 23, corresponding to visits V03 through V10. Peripheral blood samples were drawn at six visits, namely V03 (baseline), V05, V07, V10, V12 and V13. For exploratory analyses, longitudinal TCRB deep sequencing was carried out in approximately 25 treated patients wherever samples were available. Vaccination began 4-6 weeks after radiotherapy alone, or alongside temozolomide cycles in the chemotherapy-containing groups. Before enrollment, patients had received standard therapy of radiotherapy alone, temozolomide alone, or radiochemotherapy with temozolomide; most received the combination. Of the roughly 31 treated patients, about 62% were male and around 40% were female, and the mean age was roughly 40 years. Summary of the overall study and its limitations: PBMC samples for TCRB deep sequencing were selected based on availability. Changes in the top peripheral T cell clonotypes picked up by TCRB sequencing did not appear to be linked to pseudoprogression. Immune responses induced by the vaccine were seen in over 90% of patients across multiple MHC alleles. It was noted by the authors that analyses of patient blood samples could not be reproduced owing to sample limitations.

Libraries were built with the immunoSEQ multiplex PCR assay. Rearranged TCR beta chain sequences were amplified using the hsTCRB Kit according to the manufacturer's protocol. Sequencing of TCRB libraries was carried out on an Illumina MiSeq. In the paper's pipeline: The proprietary platform of the kit vendor was used for demultiplexing, trimming and gene mapping. TCRdb's version of the immuneACCESS table is confined to in-frame rearrangements and falls short of the full clone set. An unresolved V gene accounts for under half of the shortfall where checked; the remainder is of unknown origin. The V and J calls and clone size are taken from that table; D and trimming were inferred from the DNA. The sample table lists 110,000 or so clones, roughly nine tenths of them with a count of one. Of the sample, roughly 0.62% falls within the top ten clones. From cysteine to phenylalanine, the CDR3 is 16 amino acids long. The sequence is cut down to CDR3 DNA, 48 bases in frame from base 1. Per the germline V gene (reference sequence), SEHNR is the CDR1 and FQNEAQ is the CDR2. Here V drops 5 bases and J drops 6 bases, and the junction holds 11 bases not matched to any gene.

This sample's time point label indicates: week 11, during vaccination. A 20-mer mutant IDH1 peptide at 300 micrograms in Montanide made up each vaccine dose, which was injected subcutaneously together with topical imiquimod. The donors had newly diagnosed IDH1-mutant astrocytomas of WHO grade 3 or 4 that showed loss of nuclear ATRX. The samples were drawn from NOA16, a multicentre, single-arm, open-label phase I trial in Germany that tested a mutant IDH1 peptide vaccine in humans for the first time. The DNeasy Blood and Tissue Kit was used to extract genomic DNA from EDTA blood for TCRB sequencing.

Recombination linked TRBV7-9 to TRBJ1-5, and TRBD1 aligns with 9 junction nucleotides. Material: PBMCs, obtained from a glioma patient whose treatment included an IDH1 peptide vaccine. The TCR originated in a woman between 50 and 59 years old with glioma. Here is the DNA: TGTGCCAGCAGCCGGGGACAGGGAGAGGTGCGTCAGCCCCAGCATTTT. The encoded protein is CASSRGQGEVRQPQHF.